These 25 T cell receptor beta chains were sequenced from one sample in a study of OX40 agonist ivuxolimab in advanced cancers. This table comes from immunoSEQ multiplex PCR, and its TCRdb copy is limited to in-frame clones, with some not included. The sample holds tens of thousands of clones, about 92% seen once. The sample in question was CD4+ or CD8+ T cells sorted from blood, obtained in a trial of the OX40 agonist ivuxolimab. These receptors originate from an adult with an advanced solid tumor such as melanoma, head and neck, liver or kidney cancer.

The chain carries TRBV6-5 and TRBJ1-1; no definite D call. Germline V gives CDR1 MNHEY, CDR2 SVGAGI. Between the trimmed V and J ends, which lost 5 bases and 8 bases, there was a span of 12 bases. There are 12 residues in the CDR3. The CDR3 region is CASSEILEEAFF. The CDR3 DNA reads as TGTGCCAGCAGTGAAATCCTTGAAGAAGCTTTCTTT.

The chain carries TRBV7-7 and TRBJ2-1; 12 nucleotides match TRBD2. The CDR3 loop spans 15 amino acids. V dropped 5 bases and J dropped 7; count of bases not matched to a gene: 6. From germline, CDR1 is SSHAT and CDR2 FNYEAQ (reference sequence). The CDR3 region has the DNA TGTGCCAGCAGCGACCCTAGCGGGGGGGCTAATGAGCAGTTCTTC. Protein: CASSDPSGGANEQFF.

The chain combines TRBV18 with TRBJ2-1; D unclear. Germline V gene data show CDR1 as KGHSH and CDR2 as LQKENI. V dropped 3 bases and J dropped 3 bases, with 18 bases sitting between them. This CDR3 comprises 17 residues. CDR3 nucleotide sequence: TGTGCCAGCTCACCCAGTTTTGGCATAGTCGGCTACAATGAGCAGTTCTTC. Translated, it gives CASSPSFGIVGYNEQFF.

The chain carries TRBV4-1 and TRBJ2-1; D unresolved. This CDR3 comprises 15 residues. Trimming removed 1 base from V and 2 bases from J, with 9 bases in between. Germline CDR1 MGHRA, CDR2 YSYEKL. This CDR3 is CASSQGVGPYNEQFF. CDR3 nucleotides: TGCGCCAGCAGCCAAGGGGTGGGCCCCTACAATGAGCAGTTCTTC.

J is TRBJ2-3 and V is TRBV5-1; D possibly corresponds to TRBD2 (7 bases). CDR1 is SGHRS, CDR2 YFSETQ, per germline. V lost 1 base and J lost 3, with 12 bases in between. CDR3 length: 15 residues. CDR3 DNA sequence: TGCGCCAGCAGCTTGTCGGGGGGCGGGACAGATACGCAGTATTTT. Its protein is CASSLSGGGTDTQYF.

J is TRBJ1-2 and V is TRBV9; maybe TRBD1 (5 bases). CDR1 is SGDLS, CDR2 YYNGEE, per germline. The CDR3 runs 19 residues. The V gene lost 0 bases and the J gene lost 4 bases, with 25 bases spanning the gap. This CDR3 reads CASSVAQGGGFWDLYGYTF. The CDR3 DNA reads as TGTGCCAGCAGCGTAGCGCAGGGCGGCGGGTTTTGGGATCTCTATGGCTACACCTTC.

This chain links TRBV10-3 with TRBJ2-7, with D perhaps being TRBD1 or TRBD2 (6 bases each). The germline V and J ends were trimmed by 0 bases and 2 bases, with 14 bases remaining between them. Germline V CDR1 and CDR2: ENHRY, SYGVKD. This CDR3 has 16 amino acids. CDR3 DNA sequence: TGTGCCATCAGTGAGTCCAATCTCGGGGGCGCCTACGAGCAGTACTTC. Amino acid sequence: CAISESNLGGAYEQYF.

The chain uses TRBV29-1 and TRBJ2-7; 8 bases map to TRBD1. Germline assignment: CDR1 SQVTM and CDR2 ANQGSEA. Trimming took 1 base from V and 6 from J; bases not matched to a gene: 5. CDR3 length: 13 residues. CDR3 DNA: TGCAGCGTTGAAGGGGGACAGGATCCCGAGCAGTACTTC. It translates to CSVEGGQDPEQYF.

For the CDR3, the DNA is TGTGCCTGGGGTTTCCGGTACGAGCAGTACTTC. Its translation is CAWGFRYEQYF. The chain has TRBV30 and TRBJ2-7; the D is unclear. CDR3 length: 11 amino acids. The V and J ends lost 5 bases and 4 bases respectively, with 9 bases between them. Germline CDR1 is GTSNPN and CDR2 is SVGIG (reference sequence).

Details on this clone: The sample carries other DNA sequences with the same CDR3. This chain uses TRBV9 with TRBJ2-3, with TRBD2 matching over 9 bases. V dropped 0 bases and J dropped 2; count of bases not matched to a gene: 1. The length of the CDR3 is 15 residues. Germline V gene lookup returns CDR1 SGDLS and CDR2 YYNGEE. The CDR3 here is CASSVGGGATDTQYF. In DNA form, the CDR3 reads TGTGCCAGCAGCGTAGGCGGGGGGGCCACAGATACGCAGTATTTT. Combining the CDR3 with reference TRBV9 and TRBJ2-3 gives the whole variable domain DSGVTQTPKHLITATGQRVTLRCSPRSGDLSVYWYQQSLDQGLQFLIQYYNGEERAKGNILERFSAQQFPDLHSELNLSSLELGDSALYFCASSVGGGATDTQYFGPGTRLTVL.

The chain recombines TRBV18 with TRBJ1-2; TRBD1 aligns across 10 bases. CDR1 and CDR2 (germline): KGHSH, LQKENI. With V trimmed by 3 bases and J by 2 bases, 3 bases remained unmatched. There are 15 residues in the CDR3. The CDR3 coding sequence is TGTGCCAGCTCACCGCCGGGACAGGGGAACTATGGCTACACCTTC. Translating gives CASSPPGQGNYGYTF.

The chain couples TRBV25-1 to TRBJ1-5, with no clear D. Germline V gene data show CDR1 as MGHDK and CDR2 as SYGVNS. The CDR3 spans 12 residues. V shed 3 bases and J shed 3 bases, with 3 bases lying between them. CDR3 region: CASSDFNQPQHF. The CDR3 DNA sequence: TGTGCCAGCAGTGACTTCAATCAGCCCCAGCATTTT.

V gene TRBV7-9 combines with J gene TRBJ1-2, with TRBD1 identical over 10 bases. CDR1 and CDR2 (germline): SEHNR, FQNEAQ (reference sequence). The CDR3 totals 15 residues. The trim removed 1 base at V and 3 bases at J, leaving 2 bases unmatched. For the CDR3, the DNA is TGTGCCAGCAGCTTAGGACAGGGGGCTGACTATGGCTACACCTTC. It codes for CASSLGQGADYGYTF.

This sequence joins TRBV5-6 and TRBJ1-6; possible D gene TRBD1, 5 bases. CDR3 size: 16 residues. Germline loops: CDR1 SGHDT, CDR2 YYEEEE. Trimming took off 4 bases at V and 10 bases at J, with 21 bases between the two ends. CDR3 amino acids: CASSPALLAGLSPLHF. The CDR3 bases are TGTGCCAGCAGCCCCGCTCTGTTGGCGGGGCTCTCACCCCTCCACTTT.

For this clone: One end of the junction fails to match germline, which may point to a read error. At the DNA level, this CDR3 is encoded by other sequences in the same sample as well. The chain combines TRBV29-1 with TRBJ2-2; D is perhaps TRBD1 or TRBD2 (5 bases each). The CDR3 is 13 amino acids. Germline V gives CDR1 SQVTM, CDR2 ANQGSEA. CDR3 bases: TGCAGCGTTGGAGGGGAAGCCACCGGGGAGTTGTTTTTT. This codes for CSVGGEATGELFF.

The gene calls are TRBV4-3 and TRBJ1-4; D is possibly TRBD1 (5 bases). The germline V gene has CDR1 LGHNA and CDR2 YSLEER. Trimming removed 2 bases from V and 5 bases from J, with 18 bases in between. The CDR3 length is 17 residues. The CDR3 nucleotides are TGCGCCAGCAGCCAACAGGCCCCGACTGGGGGAAATGAAAAACTGTTTTTT. Translated: CASSQQAPTGGNEKLFF.

As to this clone: Other DNA sequences in the sample encode the same CDR3. The gene calls are TRBV27 and TRBJ2-7, with a possible D match to TRBD1 (5 bases). V lost 3 bases and J lost 2, with 8 bases in between. CDR1 and CDR2 from the germline V gene are MNHEY and SMNVEV (reference sequence). The CDR3 sequence is 13 residues long. CDR3 sequence: CASSLGRTYEQYF. The CDR3 nucleotides are TGTGCCAGCAGTTTGGGGCGGACCTACGAGCAGTACTTC.

The genes are TRBV4-3 and TRBJ2-7; 10 nucleotides agree with TRBD2. The V and J ends lost 0 bases and 4 bases, in that order; junction bases with no gene match: 6. The CDR3 sequence is 16 residues long. CDR1 is LGHNA and CDR2 is YSLEER in the germline V gene. The CDR3 DNA follows: TGCGCCAGCAGCCAAGAGAGGAGCGGGGGGGCGTACGAGCAGTACTTC. This codes for CASSQERSGGAYEQYF.

The DNA of the CDR3 is TGCGCCAGCAGCCCTGGCTCGTGGACAGGGGAGGGGAGAGATGGCTACACCTTC. Protein sequence: CASSPGSWTGEGRDGYTF. The chain has TRBV5-1 and TRBJ1-2; 9 bases line up with TRBD1. Germline V gene lookup returns CDR1 SGHRS and CDR2 YFSETQ. V shed 4 bases and J 6 bases; nucleotides not matched to a gene: 19. The CDR3 consists of 18 residues.

The genes are TRBV4-1 and TRBJ1-2, with a weak D call TRBD1 (6 bases). CDR3 length: 16 amino acids. Germline CDR1 and CDR2: MGHRA and YSYEKL. The V end was cut by 0 bases, the J end by 2 bases, with 13 bases between. The CDR3 coding sequence is TGCGCCAGCAGCCAAGACTCCGGCCAGGGGAACTATGGCTACACCTTC. Its protein product is CASSQDSGQGNYGYTF.

The genes are TRBV9 and TRBJ1-1; D gene ambiguous. Trimming removed 3 bases at V and 1 base at J, with 7 bases between. Germline CDR1 reads SGDLS; CDR2 reads YYNGEE. The CDR3 runs 13 residues. The CDR3 region is CASSAPGNTEAFF. CDR3 coding DNA: TGTGCCAGCAGCGCACCCGGGAACACTGAAGCTTTCTTT.

V and J are TRBV5-6 and TRBJ2-7; 9 bases line up with TRBD1. The CDR3 runs 15 residues. V lost 0 bases to trimming and J lost 5 bases; unmatched junction nucleotides: 6. Germline V gene sequence: CDR1 SGHDT, CDR2 YYEEEE. CDR3: CASSLAPGQGNEQYF. Written as DNA, the CDR3 is TGTGCCAGCAGCTTGGCCCCAGGACAGGGGAACGAGCAGTACTTC.

This clone was seen a handful of times. This rearrangement joins TRBV5-4 to TRBJ2-1; 7 positions agree with TRBD2. Per the germline V gene, CDR1 is SGHNT and CDR2 is YYREEE (reference sequence). This CDR3 is built from 16 residues. The ends lost 5 bases at V and 5 bases at J; junction bases unmatched: 13. The CDR3 loop reads CASSSPRGVSNNEQFF. CDR3 nucleotides: TGTGCCAGCAGTTCTCCCCGGGGGGTGTCGAACAATGAGCAGTTCTTC.

This chain uses TRBV27 with TRBJ1-1, with 7 nucleotides matching TRBD1. Germline assignment: CDR1 MNHEY and CDR2 SMNVEV (reference sequence). Trimming took 8 bases from V and 3 from J; bases not matched to a gene: 6. CDR3 length: 13 amino acids. The CDR3 sequence: CASAQGTHTEAFF. CDR3 DNA sequence: TGTGCCAGCGCACAGGGGACCCACACTGAAGCTTTCTTT.

The chain carries TRBV2 and TRBJ2-7; maybe TRBD2 (6 bases). The V end lost 4 bases, the J end lost 4 bases, and 17 bases lay between the germline ends. Germline V CDR1 and CDR2: SNHLY, FYNNEI. The CDR3 sequence is 15 residues long. As DNA, the CDR3 is TGTGCCAGCAGTGCTGCGGGGCCCGCTGGGTACGAGCAGTACTTC. It is translated as CASSAAGPAGYEQYF.